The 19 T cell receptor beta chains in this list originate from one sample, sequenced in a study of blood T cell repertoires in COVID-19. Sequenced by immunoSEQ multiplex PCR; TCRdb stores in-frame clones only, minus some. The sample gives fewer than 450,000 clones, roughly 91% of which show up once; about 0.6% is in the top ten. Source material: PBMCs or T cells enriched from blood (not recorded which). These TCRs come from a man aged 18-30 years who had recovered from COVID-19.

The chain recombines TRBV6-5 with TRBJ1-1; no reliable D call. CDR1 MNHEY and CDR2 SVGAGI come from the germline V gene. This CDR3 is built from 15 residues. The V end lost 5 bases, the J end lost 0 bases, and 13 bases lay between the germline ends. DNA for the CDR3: TGTGCCAGCAGTACGAGCATCGGTTTGAACACTGAAGCTTTCTTT. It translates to CASSTSIGLNTEAFF.

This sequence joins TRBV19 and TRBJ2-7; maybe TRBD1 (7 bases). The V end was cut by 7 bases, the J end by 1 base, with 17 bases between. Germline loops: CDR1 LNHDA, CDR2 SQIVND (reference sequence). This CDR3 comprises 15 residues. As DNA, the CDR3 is TGTGCCAGTAATTCGGGGGACAGCGGTTCCTACGAGCAGTACTTC. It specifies CASNSGDSGSYEQYF.

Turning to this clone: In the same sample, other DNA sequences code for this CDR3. This CDR3 is CASSYSRDTEAFF. CDR3 sequence (DNA): TGTGCCAGCAGTTACTCCCGGGACACTGAAGCTTTCTTT. The chain links TRBV6-5 to TRBJ1-1; D remains ambiguous. Germline values: CDR1 MNHEY, CDR2 SVGAGI. Trimming took off 0 bases at V and 3 bases at J, with 5 bases between the two ends. The CDR3 consists of 13 residues.

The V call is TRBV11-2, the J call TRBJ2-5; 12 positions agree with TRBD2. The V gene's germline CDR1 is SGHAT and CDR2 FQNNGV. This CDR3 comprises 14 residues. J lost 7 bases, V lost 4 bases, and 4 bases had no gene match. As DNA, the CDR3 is TGTGCCAGCAGCTCTCCGACTAGCGGGGGGACCCAGTACTTC. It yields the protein CASSSPTSGGTQYF. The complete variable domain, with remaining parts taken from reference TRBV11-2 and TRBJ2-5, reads EAGVAQSPRYKIIEKRQSVAFWCNPISGHATLYWYQQILGQGPKLLIQFQNNGVVDDSQLPKDRFSAERLKGVDSTLKIQPAKLEDSAVYLCASSSPTSGGTQYFGPGTRLLVL.

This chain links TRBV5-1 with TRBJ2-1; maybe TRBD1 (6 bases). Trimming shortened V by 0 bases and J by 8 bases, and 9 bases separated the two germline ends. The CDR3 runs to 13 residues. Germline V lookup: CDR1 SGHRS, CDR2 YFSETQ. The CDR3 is CASSLGGLDEQFF. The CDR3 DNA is TGCGCCAGCAGCTTGGGGGGGCTCGATGAGCAGTTCTTC.

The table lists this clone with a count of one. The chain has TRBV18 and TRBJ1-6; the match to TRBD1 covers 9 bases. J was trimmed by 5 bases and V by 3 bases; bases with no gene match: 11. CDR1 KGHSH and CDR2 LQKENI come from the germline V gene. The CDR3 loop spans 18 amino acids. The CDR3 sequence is CASSPRDRAFSDNSPLHF. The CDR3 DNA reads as TGTGCCAGCTCACCGCGGGACAGGGCCTTCTCGGATAATTCACCCCTCCACTTT.

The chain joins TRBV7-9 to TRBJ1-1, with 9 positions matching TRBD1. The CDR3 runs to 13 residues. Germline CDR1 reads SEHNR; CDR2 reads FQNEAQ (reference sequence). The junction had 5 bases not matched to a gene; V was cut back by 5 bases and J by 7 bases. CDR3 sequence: CASSNTGGSEAFF. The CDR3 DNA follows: TGTGCCAGCAGCAATACAGGGGGCAGTGAAGCTTTCTTT.

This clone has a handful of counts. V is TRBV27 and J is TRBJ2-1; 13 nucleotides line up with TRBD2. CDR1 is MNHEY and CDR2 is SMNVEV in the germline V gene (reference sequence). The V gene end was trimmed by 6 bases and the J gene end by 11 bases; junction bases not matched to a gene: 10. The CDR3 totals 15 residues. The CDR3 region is CASSRGLAGKSKQFF. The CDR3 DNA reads TGTGCCAGCAGCAGGGGACTAGCGGGAAAATCAAAGCAGTTCTTC.

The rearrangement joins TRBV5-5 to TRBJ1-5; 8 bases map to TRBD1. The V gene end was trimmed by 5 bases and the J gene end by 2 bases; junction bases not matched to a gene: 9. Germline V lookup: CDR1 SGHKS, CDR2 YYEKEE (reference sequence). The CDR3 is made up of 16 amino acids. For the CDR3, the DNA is TGTGCCAGCAGTTCGAAAACAGGGGGTGGCAATCAGCCCCAGCATTTT. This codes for CASSSKTGGGNQPQHF.

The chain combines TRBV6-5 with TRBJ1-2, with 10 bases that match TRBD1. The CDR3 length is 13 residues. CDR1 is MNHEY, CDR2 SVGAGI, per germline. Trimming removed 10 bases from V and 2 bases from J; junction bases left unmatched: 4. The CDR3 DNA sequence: TGTGCCACCTTGGGACAGGGGAACTATGGCTACACCTTC. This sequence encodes CATLGQGNYGYTF.

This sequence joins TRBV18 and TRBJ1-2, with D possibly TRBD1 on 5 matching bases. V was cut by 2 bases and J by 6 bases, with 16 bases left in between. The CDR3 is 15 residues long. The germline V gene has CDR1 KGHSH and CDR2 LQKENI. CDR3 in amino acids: CASSPWRGVSDGYTF. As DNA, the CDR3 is TGTGCCAGCTCACCATGGCGGGGGGTGTCGGATGGCTACACCTTC.

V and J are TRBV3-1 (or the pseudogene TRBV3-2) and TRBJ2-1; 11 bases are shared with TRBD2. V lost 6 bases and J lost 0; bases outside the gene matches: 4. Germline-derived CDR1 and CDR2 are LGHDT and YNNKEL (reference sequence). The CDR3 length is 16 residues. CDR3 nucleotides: TGTGCCAGCAGTGTGACTAGCGGGACCTCCTACAATGAGCAGTTCTTC. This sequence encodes CASSVTSGTSYNEQFF.

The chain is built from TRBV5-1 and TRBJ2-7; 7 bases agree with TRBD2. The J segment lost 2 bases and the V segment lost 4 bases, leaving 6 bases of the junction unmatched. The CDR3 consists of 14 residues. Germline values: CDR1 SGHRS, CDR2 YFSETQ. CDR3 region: CASSAGGNTYEQYF. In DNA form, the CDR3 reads TGCGCCAGCAGCGCCGGGGGGAACACCTACGAGCAGTACTTC.

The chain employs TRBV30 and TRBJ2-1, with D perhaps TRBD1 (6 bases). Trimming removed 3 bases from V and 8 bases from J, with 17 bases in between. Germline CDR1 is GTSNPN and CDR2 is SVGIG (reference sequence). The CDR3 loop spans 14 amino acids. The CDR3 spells CAWSKNRDVDEQFF. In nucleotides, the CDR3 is TGTGCCTGGAGCAAGAACAGGGATGTGGATGAGCAGTTCTTC.

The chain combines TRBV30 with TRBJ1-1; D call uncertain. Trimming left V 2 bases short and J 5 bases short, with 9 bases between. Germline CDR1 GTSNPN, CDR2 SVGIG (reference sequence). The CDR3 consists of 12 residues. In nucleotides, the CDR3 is TGTGCCTGGAGTTACGGGAGGACTGAAGCTTTCTTT. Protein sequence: CAWSYGRTEAFF.

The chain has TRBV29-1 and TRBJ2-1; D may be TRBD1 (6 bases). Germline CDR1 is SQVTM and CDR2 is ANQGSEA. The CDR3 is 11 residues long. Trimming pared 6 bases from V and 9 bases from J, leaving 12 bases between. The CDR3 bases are TGCAGCGTAGCCGACAGGAGTGAGCAGTTCTTC. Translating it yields CSVADRSEQFF.

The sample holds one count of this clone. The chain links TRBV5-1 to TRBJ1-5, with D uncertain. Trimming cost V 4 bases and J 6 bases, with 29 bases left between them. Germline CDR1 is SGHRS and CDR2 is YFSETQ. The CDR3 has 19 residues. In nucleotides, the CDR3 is TGCGCCAGCAGCCAAAAGCCCCGTAGCAGTCCCCTCGGTGCTCAGCCCCAGCATTTT. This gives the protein CASSQKPRSSPLGAQPQHF.

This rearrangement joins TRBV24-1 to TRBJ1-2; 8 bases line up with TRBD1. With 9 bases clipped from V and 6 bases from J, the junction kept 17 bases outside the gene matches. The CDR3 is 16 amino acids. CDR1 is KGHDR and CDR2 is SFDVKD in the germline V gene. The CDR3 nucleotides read TGTGCCACCGGGGCTACAGGGGGAATTGGGGCGAATGGCTACACCTTC. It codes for CATGATGGIGANGYTF.

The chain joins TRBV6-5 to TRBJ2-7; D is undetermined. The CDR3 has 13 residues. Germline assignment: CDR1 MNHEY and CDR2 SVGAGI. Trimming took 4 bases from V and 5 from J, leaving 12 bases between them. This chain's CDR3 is CASSSDSSDEQYF. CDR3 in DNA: TGTGCCAGCAGTTCAGATTCGTCTGACGAGCAGTACTTC.